Shown below are 18 T cell receptor beta chains from a single sample sequenced in a study of T cell responses to AZD1222 COVID-19 vaccine. Only in-frame clones appear in the TCRdb table, and some are missing; sequencing was by immunoSEQ multiplex PCR. This repertoire shows tens of thousands of clones, around nine tenths found once; its top ten account for approximately 21%. The sequencing used peripheral blood, collected on day 0 of AZD1222 vaccination. The source is an adult in good health.

This clone was recorded once. The chain employs TRBV6-2 or TRBV6-3 and TRBJ2-1; 12 bases line up with TRBD2. The CDR3 runs 17 residues. Germline lookup yields CDR1 MNHEY and CDR2 SVGEGT. Trimming cost V 2 bases and J 4 bases; bases outside gene matches: 6. Here the CDR3 reads CASSYPTSGRTYNEQFF. The CDR3 region has the DNA TGTGCCAGCAGTTACCCTACTAGCGGGAGGACATACAATGAGCAGTTCTTC.

This chain joins TRBV2 and TRBJ1-4, with TRBD1 identical over 7 bases. Germline CDR1 SNHLY, CDR2 FYNNEI. The CDR3 contains 15 residues. Germline trimming cut 8 bases from V and 13 bases from J; bases unmatched to any gene: 19. The CDR3 nucleotides are TGTGCCAGCTCCCCTGACAGGGCTCTACCTGGGGGACTGTTTTTT. This gives the protein CASSPDRALPGGLFF.

The CDR3: CASSRGEKLFF. CDR3 in DNA: TGTGCCAGCAGCCGAGGGGAAAAACTGTTTTTT. The gene calls are TRBV7-2 and TRBJ1-4; D is unclear. The germline V gene encodes CDR1 SGHTA and CDR2 FQGNSA. The V end lost 5 bases, the J end lost 8 bases, and 6 bases lay between the germline ends. The CDR3 runs to 11 residues.

The genes are TRBV5-1 and TRBJ1-3; D ambiguous. The CDR3 runs to 15 residues. Between the trimmed V and J ends, which lost 0 bases and 0 bases, there was a span of 7 bases. CDR1 SGHRS and CDR2 YFSETQ come from the germline V gene. The DNA for the CDR3 is TGCGCCAGCAGCTTGGCCGAGAGCTCTGGAAACACCATATATTTT. Amino acids: CASSLAESSGNTIYF.

The genes are TRBV4-1 and TRBJ2-5; D gene uncertain. Germline-derived CDR1 and CDR2 are MGHRA and YSYEKL. CDR3 size: 13 residues. The germline V and J ends were trimmed by 4 bases and 5 bases, with 11 bases remaining between them. The CDR3 reads CASSPGPSETQYF. CDR3 in DNA: TGCGCCAGCAGCCCCGGCCCGTCGGAGACCCAGTACTTC.

The rearrangement uses TRBV6-1 and TRBJ1-2; D is ambiguous. CDR3 length: 15 amino acids. Germline lookup yields CDR1 MNHNS and CDR2 SASEGT. Trimming removed 3 bases from V and 2 bases from J, with 13 bases in between. CDR3: CASSDGSALNYGYTF. DNA of the CDR3: TGTGCCAGCAGTGATGGGTCCGCGCTAAACTATGGCTACACCTTC.

The CDR3 DNA follows: TGTGCCAGCTCACCACAAACTGGGGAAAATGAGCAGTTCTTC. Its protein is CASSPQTGENEQFF. The V and J genes are TRBV18 and TRBJ2-1; D gene uncertain. This CDR3 has 14 amino acids. Germline loops: CDR1 KGHSH, CDR2 LQKENI. Trimming removed 1 base at V and 7 bases at J, with 11 bases between. The whole variable domain, remainder taken from reference TRBV18 and TRBJ2-1, is NAGVMQNPRHLVRRRGQEARLRCSPMKGHSHVYWYRQLPEEGLKFMVYLQKENIIDESGMPKERFSAEFPKEGPSILRIQQVVRGDSAAYFCASSPQTGENEQFFGPGTRLTVL.

The chain couples TRBV2 to TRBJ1-5; no reliable D call. Trimming shortened V by 2 bases and J by 9 bases, and 17 bases separated the two germline ends. The CDR3 spans 15 residues. Germline V lookup: CDR1 SNHLY, CDR2 FYNNEI. The CDR3 DNA sequence: TGTGCCAGCAGTGAATCGGCATATCTAGGACGGCCCCAGCATTTT. The encoded protein is CASSESAYLGRPQHF.

The chain is built from TRBV7-2 and TRBJ2-1, with TRBD1 matching over 7 bases. The germline gives CDR1 SGHTA, CDR2 FQGNSA. Trimming removed 6 bases from V and 9 bases from J; junction bases left unmatched: 11. This CDR3 is built from 14 residues. The CDR3 DNA is TGTGCCAGCAGTTGGACAGGCTCTACCAGTGAGCAGTTCTTC. Its translation: CASSWTGSTSEQFF.

This clone has only one observation. The chain joins TRBV5-1 to TRBJ1-2, with TRBD1 matching 7 bases. The ends lost 4 bases at V and 2 bases at J; junction bases unmatched: 5. This CDR3 region has 14 residues. Germline CDR1 reads SGHRS; CDR2 reads YFSETQ. As DNA, the CDR3 is TGCGCCAGCAGCACCGGGGACAGAAACTATGGCTACACCTTC. The encoded protein is CASSTGDRNYGYTF.

This clone has only one observation. This sequence joins TRBV7-9 and TRBJ1-6; weak D call: TRBD1 (6 bases). CDR1 is SEHNR, CDR2 FQNEAQ, per germline (reference sequence). CDR3 length: 13 residues. The V end was cut by 5 bases, the J end by 7 bases, with 9 bases between. The DNA for the CDR3 is TGTGCCAGCAGCCAAGGACAGAATTCACCCCTCCACTTT. Translated, it gives CASSQGQNSPLHF.

This clone was seen a few times. The sample contains more than one DNA sequence encoding this CDR3. The chain has TRBV18 and TRBJ1-5, with TRBD1 as a possible D gene (5 bases). Trimming left V 4 bases short and J 1 base short, with 5 bases between. CDR3 length: 13 amino acids. Per the germline V gene, CDR1 is KGHSH and CDR2 is LQKENI. The CDR3 coding sequence is TGTGCCAGCTCACAGGGGAGCAATCAGCCCCAGCATTTT. Protein product: CASSQGSNQPQHF. The full variable domain, with the rest looked up from reference TRBV18 and TRBJ1-5, is NAGVMQNPRHLVRRRGQEARLRCSPMKGHSHVYWYRQLPEEGLKFMVYLQKENIIDESGMPKERFSAEFPKEGPSILRIQQVVRGDSAAYFCASSQGSNQPQHFGDGTRLSIL.

As for this clone: The junction differs from germline at one of its ends, possibly a read error. CDR3 region: CASNHRGGYEQYF. The CDR3 coding sequence is TGTGCTAGTAACCACCGGGGGGGATACGAGCAGTACTTC. The rearrangement uses TRBV19 and TRBJ2-7, with 8 nucleotides matching TRBD2. The CDR3 runs 13 residues. Germline V lookup: CDR1 LNHDA, CDR2 SQIVND (reference sequence).

The chain uses TRBV7-2 and TRBJ2-1; TRBD2 aligns across 8 bases. V gave up 5 bases and J gave up 8 bases; unmatched junction bases: 11. This CDR3 is built from 15 residues. Germline V gene sequence: CDR1 SGHTA, CDR2 FQGNSA. The CDR3 sequence is CASSPTSAGGYEQFF. Here the CDR3 DNA reads TGTGCCAGCAGCCCCACGTCCGCGGGGGGATATGAGCAGTTCTTC. Variable domain in full (rest from reference TRBV7-2 and TRBJ2-1): GAGVSQSPSNKVTEKGKDVELRCDPISGHTALYWYRQSLGQGLEFLIYFQGNSAPDKSGLPSDRFSAERTGGSVSTLTIQRTQQEDSAVYLCASSPTSAGGYEQFFGPGTRLTVL.

The chain joins TRBV2 to TRBJ2-2; D is unclear. The V gene's germline CDR1 is SNHLY and CDR2 FYNNEI. The CDR3 contains 13 residues. Trimming removed 7 bases from V and 3 bases from J, with 9 bases in between. CDR3 sequence (DNA): TGTGCCAGCAACCAGGATTACACCGGGGAGCTGTTTTTT. It encodes CASNQDYTGELFF. Combining the CDR3 with reference TRBV2 and TRBJ2-2 gives the whole variable domain EPEVTQTPSHQVTQMGQEVILRCVPISNHLYFYWYRQILGQKVEFLVSFYNNEISEKSEIFDDQFSVERPDGSNFTLKIRSTKLEDSAMYFCASNQDYTGELFFGEGSRLTVL.

V is TRBV2 and J is TRBJ2-3; D unresolved. The ends were cut back, 2 bases at V and 0 bases at J, with 12 bases in the middle. Germline loops: CDR1 SNHLY, CDR2 FYNNEI. The CDR3 is made up of 16 amino acids. Here the CDR3 reads CASSEPGSSSTDTQYF. CDR3 sequence (DNA): TGTGCCAGCAGTGAACCCGGCTCTTCTAGCACAGATACGCAGTATTTT. Full variable domain (remainder filled in from reference TRBV2 and TRBJ2-3): EPEVTQTPSHQVTQMGQEVILRCVPISNHLYFYWYRQILGQKVEFLVSFYNNEISEKSEIFDDQFSVERPDGSNFTLKIRSTKLEDSAMYFCASSEPGSSSTDTQYFGPGTRLTVL.

This clone was picked up a small number of times. The chain is built from TRBV18 and TRBJ2-7; no reliable D call. V lost 0 bases to trimming and J lost 6 bases, with 12 bases between them. In germline, CDR1 is KGHSH, CDR2 LQKENI. The CDR3 sequence is 14 residues long. CDR3 coding DNA: TGTGCCAGCTCACCACCGGCATGGGCACGCGAGCAGTACTTC. Its protein product is CASSPPAWAREQYF.

The chain has TRBV6-4 and TRBJ1-5; D is ambiguous. V gave up 0 bases and J gave up 7 bases, with 19 bases separating them. Germline lookup yields CDR1 MRHNA and CDR2 SNTAGT. This CDR3 has 17 amino acids. The CDR3 sequence is CASSDSSRRREGQPQHF. CDR3 nucleotides: TGTGCCAGCAGTGACTCCAGTCGGCGGAGGGAAGGACAGCCCCAGCATTTT.